This T cell receptor (beta chain) was sequenced for a study of cytomegalovirus exposure and HLA in healthy donors. In the PCR, 60 Vbeta and 13 Jbeta primers were used. TCRdb keeps only in-frame clones here, not all; method: immunoSEQ multiplex PCR. The profile covers fewer than 200,000 clones, with 65% to 85% appearing a single time and over 1.2% taken by the ten largest. Germline loops: CDR1 ENHRY, CDR2 SYGVKD. V shed 6 bases, J shed 8 bases, and the junction held 9 bases outside the gene matches. The CDR3 contains 14 residues. The genes are TRBV10-3 and TRBJ2-1; 8 nucleotides line up with TRBD2. Material: PBMCs. This sequence originates from a man aged 60 to 69 in good health and CMV-seronegative. Here the CDR3 DNA reads TGTGCCATCAGGCCGGGACTAGTTTTCGATGAGCAGTTCTTC. This gives the protein CAIRPGLVFDEQFF.